These 11 T cell receptor beta chains share one sample of origin, sequenced in a study of blood T cells in healthy people across ages. A second roughly 6 to 12 cycle PCR used barcoded and J-beta primers. TCRdb reanalysed the 5' RACE reads using MiXCR and keeps one entry per CDR3 protein. The repertoire holds about a million distinct CDR3 sequences, around 54% seen once, with about a fifth in the top ten. Sequenced input: blood. The receptors were gathered from an older woman in good health.

This chain links TRBV15 with TRBJ2-5; D might be TRBD2 (5 bases). CDR1 is LNHNV, CDR2 YYDKDF, per germline (reference sequence). The CDR3 is made up of 15 amino acids. V dropped 5 bases and J dropped 5 bases, with 18 bases sitting between them. DNA of the CDR3: TGTGCCACCAGCGCCCTACTAGTCTCGAGGGAGACCCAGTACTTC. It is translated as CATSALLVSRETQYF.

The chain joins TRBV12-3 or TRBV12-4 to TRBJ1-4; 10 positions agree with TRBD1. The CDR3 runs 15 residues. V lost 5 bases and J lost 8; bases outside the gene matches: 8. In DNA, the CDR3 is TGTGCCAGCAGTGGGAGGGACAGGGGCGACGAAAAACTGTTTTTT. Its protein is CASSGRDRGDEKLFF.

A word on this clonotype: A much more abundant neighbour one base away suggests this may be a read error. The gene calls are TRBV25-1 and TRBJ2-4; unclear D gene. With the DNA end fitting TRBJ2-7 better, the J assignment may be wrong. From germline, CDR1 is MGHDK and CDR2 SYGVNS. The CDR3 extends over 13 amino acids. Here the CDR3 reads CASSDRISYEQYF. The CDR3 region has the DNA TGTGCCAGCAGTGACAGGATCTCCTACGAGCAGTACTTC.

This sequence joins TRBV10-2 and TRBJ1-6; D remains ambiguous. V lost 9 bases to trimming and J lost 0 bases, with 9 bases between them. The CDR3 is made up of 14 amino acids. The germline gives CDR1 WSHSY, CDR2 SAAADI. The CDR3 nucleotides read TGCGCCAGTAGGGAGAGCTCCTATAATTCACCCCTCCACTTT. It is translated as CASRESSYNSPLHF.

This clonotype was found once. The rearrangement uses TRBV28 and TRBJ2-6; unclear D gene. CDR3 length: 15 amino acids. CDR1 MDHEN and CDR2 SYDVKM come from the germline V gene. Trimming took off 5 bases at V and 2 bases at J, with 10 bases between the two ends. The DNA of the CDR3 is TGTGCCAGCAGTAAAAGAGGTACTGGGGCCAACGTCCTGACTTTC. This codes for CASSKRGTGANVLTF.

This clonotype came up once. V and J are TRBV2 and TRBJ2-1, with D perhaps matching TRBD1 (6 bases). This CDR3 is built from 13 residues. Germline CDR1 and CDR2: SNHLY and FYNNEI. V was cut by 7 bases and J by 15 bases, with 22 bases left in between. CDR3 in amino acids: CASIPTGSERPFF. CDR3 coding DNA: TGTGCCAGCATCCCAACAGGGTCCGAGAGGCCGTTCTTC.

V and J are TRBV6-2 or TRBV6-3 and TRBJ2-7; the D call may be TRBD1 or TRBD2 (5 bases each). The germline V and J ends were trimmed by 2 bases and 7 bases, with 15 bases remaining between them. In germline, CDR1 is MNHEY, CDR2 SVGEGT. This CDR3 has 14 amino acids. The CDR3 DNA follows: TGTGCCAGCAGTTACAACCGCAGGGACGGTGAGCAGTACTTC. This codes for CASSYNRRDGEQYF.

The chain uses TRBV7-8 and TRBJ2-2, with D uncertain. CDR3 length equals 15 residues. Germline V CDR1 and CDR2: SGHVS, FQNEAQ. V gave up 3 bases and J gave up 4 bases, with 12 bases separating them. As DNA, the CDR3 is TGTGCCAGCAGCTTTATGGTTTTGGGCACCGGGGAGCTGTTTTTT. It encodes CASSFMVLGTGELFF.

The chain carries TRBV7-2 and TRBJ2-7; 7 bases fit TRBD2. V was clipped by 5 bases and J by 3 bases; unmatched bases: 7. CDR1 and CDR2 from the germline V gene are SGHTA and FQGNSA. The CDR3 length is 14 residues. In nucleotides, the CDR3 is TGTGCCAGCAGCGCGGGACTAACTAACTACGAGCAGTACTTC. It specifies CASSAGLTNYEQYF.

This clonotype was seen once. The chain employs TRBV10-2 and TRBJ1-5; D possibly corresponds to TRBD1 (5 bases). Looked up from germline, CDR1 is WSHSY and CDR2 is SAAADI. CDR3 length: 14 amino acids. Trimming took off 3 bases at V and 4 bases at J, with 10 bases between the two ends. The CDR3 bases are TGCGCCAGCAGTGAACGACAGACAAATCAGCCCCAGCATTTT. Its protein product is CASSERQTNQPQHF.

This chain joins TRBV2 and TRBJ2-7; no definite D call. V was shortened by 3 bases and J by 10 bases, with 13 bases between the two germline ends. Looked up from germline, CDR1 is SNHLY and CDR2 is FYNNEI. There are 12 residues in the CDR3. The CDR3 nucleotides read TGTGCCAGCAGTGACTTTATTTCTCCTCAGTACTTC. Encoded protein: CASSDFISPQYF.